This T cell receptor beta chain emerged from a study of blood T cell repertoires in COVID-19 (TCRdb year 2020). Concerning the study at large: Samples from collaborators originated in the United States, Italy and Spain and spanned both the acute and convalescent phases of COVID-19. The prospective study material was composed of cDNA or gDNA derived from T cells, B-cell-depleted T cells, or PBMCs. Where available, HLA class I and class II types were obtained from metadata supplied by the sample provider rather than from assay-based typing. The samples were drawn from the first 160 participants of the ongoing ImmuneRACE study and from 1,254 subjects provided by 6 global collaborators. Nearly every sample came with metadata listing a de-identified subject ID, COVID-19 status, age in years and sex. The repertoires were released in a freely available public database meant as a resource for research on the immune response to SARS-CoV-2. Subjects who had been exposed to COVID-19, were actively infected with it, or had recovered from it provided the deeply sampled blood TCRbeta repertoires that made up the dataset.

The CDR3 runs 14 amino acids, cysteine and phenylalanine included. Only the CDR3 DNA stays, 42 bases, in frame from base 1. The germline V gene supplies CDR1 MNHEY and CDR2 SVGAGI. The V end loses 6 bases and the J end loses 3 bases, and a stretch of 12 bases separates them. The immunoSEQ Assay, a bias-controlled multiplex PCR, was used to amplify TCRbeta CDR3 regions from genomic DNA. On the authors' methods: The number of nucleated cells in each sample was estimated by amplification of reference gene primers within the assay. To quantify the absolute abundance of each unique TCRbeta CDR3 rearrangement, sequence reads were collapsed and filtered. Productive Simpson clonality was computed per sample as the square root of Simpson's diversity index over productive rearrangements. TCRdb took this table from immuneACCESS and kept in-frame rearrangements with V and J called. Such tables lack part of the clones; where checked against another copy, unresolved V genes explain under half of the gap, and the rest is unexplained. From that table come the V and J calls and clone size; the DNA was used to work out D and trimming. The sample includes some 150,000 clones, with roughly 89% observed a single time. The top ten hold over 8.5% of the sample.

Whole blood was collected in K2EDTA tubes by collaborating institutions according to the institutions' own protocols. For TCRbeta analysis, collaborator samples were shipped as frozen whole blood, as isolated PBMCs, or as DNA extracted from either sample type. Comments on this clone: Its recognized antigen is unknown. The sample holds no much larger clone one base away, and base qualities are not on file.

The investigation overall reported the following: Clinical and demographic metadata were provided uncurated, with the amount varying by source and participant.

Sequencing input: peripheral blood. The V and J genes are TRBV6-5 and TRBJ1-5; a tentative D call is TRBD1 (6 bases match). The sequence derives from a woman aged 50 to 60 with active or convalescent COVID-19. The CDR3 is CASRSDRFNQPQHF. The nucleotide sequence is given as TGTGCCAGCAGATCGGACAGATTCAATCAGCCCCAGCATTTT.